This T cell receptor beta chain stems from a study of T-cell memory formation after mild COVID-19. TCRdb fed the 5' RACE reads into MiXCR, producing one record per CDR3 protein. The sample shows around 420,000 distinct CDR3 sequences, approximately 25% of them seen only once. This clonotype was obtained from an adult woman who had mild COVID-19 (a few samples of this study predate the infection). Cell type and time point are not known. The sequencing sample was made of PBMCs or a T cell subset sorted from them (not recorded which).

The CDR3 here is CASSVETGGLSPLHF. The DNA of the CDR3 is TGTGCCAGCAGCGTGGAGACAGGGGGTTTGTCACCCCTCCACTTT. This sequence joins TRBV9 and TRBJ1-6; 9 positions match TRBD1. The V and J ends lost 2 bases and 10 bases, in that order; junction bases with no gene match: 7. Germline loops: CDR1 SGDLS, CDR2 YYNGEE. CDR3 length: 15 amino acids.